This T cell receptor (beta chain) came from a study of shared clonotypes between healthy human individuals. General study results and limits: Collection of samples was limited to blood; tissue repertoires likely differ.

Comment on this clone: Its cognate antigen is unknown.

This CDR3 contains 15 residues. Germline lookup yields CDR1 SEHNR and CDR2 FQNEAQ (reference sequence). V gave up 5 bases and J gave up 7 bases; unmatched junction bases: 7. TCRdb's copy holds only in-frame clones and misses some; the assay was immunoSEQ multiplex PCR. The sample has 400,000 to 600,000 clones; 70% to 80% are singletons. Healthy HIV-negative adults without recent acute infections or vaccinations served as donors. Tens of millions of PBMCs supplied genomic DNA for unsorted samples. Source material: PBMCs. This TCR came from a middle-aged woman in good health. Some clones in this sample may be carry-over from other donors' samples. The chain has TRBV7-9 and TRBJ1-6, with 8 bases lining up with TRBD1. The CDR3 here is CASSLGTGDNSPLHF. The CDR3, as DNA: TGTGCCAGCAGCCTCGGGACAGGCGACAATTCACCCCTCCACTTT.